This T cell receptor (beta chain) was identified during a study of control samples from healthy donors and cancer patients. Measured with immunoSEQ multiplex PCR; TCRdb has only the in-frame clones, and not every one. The data hold 130,000 or so clones, with around 94% observed a single time. Germline CDR1 reads SSHAT; CDR2 reads FNYEAQ (reference sequence). The CDR3 extends over 16 amino acids. The V gene lost 6 bases and the J gene lost 1 base, with 17 bases spanning the gap. The origin of this receptor is a man in his sixties with colorectal cancer. The sample taken for sequencing was PBMCs. The chain links TRBV7-7 to TRBJ2-3; TRBD2 might be the D (6 bases). The CDR3 loop reads CASSSDPGGGTDTQYF. Here the CDR3 DNA reads TGTGCCAGCAGTTCGGACCCCGGAGGGGGCACAGATACGCAGTATTTT.